This record concerns one T cell receptor (beta chain) sequence. Only a few counts were recorded for this clone. The antigen it binds to is not known. A junction boundary mismatches the germline segment, possibly from a read error. The data were obtained in a study of cytomegalovirus exposure and HLA in healthy donors listed by TCRdb under 2017. Study-level background: An earlier analysis of approximately 640 of the donors reported 250 to 350 Gb of sequence data and 117 million unique TCR beta sequences from about 200 million T cells. An earlier analysis of a few hundred of the donors applied high-throughput TCR beta sequencing to assess whether each TCR beta V gene segment acted as functional or pseudogenic. Across approximately 400 genotyped donors of the cohort, an average of about 220,000 unique TCR beta nucleotide sequences per donor were sequenced, and 15% to 20% of those sequences were non-productive. In a later genetic analysis, genome-wide SNP genotypes for about 60% of the 666 donors were used, and that subset was treated as a discovery cohort. Among the roughly 400 genotyped donors, around 79% belonged to the genetic ancestry cluster associated with self-reported Caucasian donors. To predict cytomegalovirus infection status, the study brought together high-throughput TCR immunosequencing, statistical association of individual TCRs with disease status, and machine learning. Donor age, sex, ethnicity and CMV serostatus were compiled alongside the repertoire data. All discovery cohort repertoires had been generated using a single sequencing platform. The study profiled the T cell repertoires of 500 to 800 subjects by immunosequencing and related them to cytomegalovirus serostatus. HLA typing covered class I and class II loci at four-digit resolution. Four to six DR-DQ haplotypes were handled as single units for association and clustering because linkage in the cohort was strong. Rather than drawing on any new phenotypic data, the later analysis identified candidate immune exposures from TCR beta sequences and the way those sequences occurred across donors. An early release covering more than 500 HLA-typed donors comprised approximately 290 gigabases of sequencing data and approximately 85 million unique TCR sequences. The number of typed donors differed by locus: about 620-640 for A, B, C, DRB1 and DQB1; 522 for DQA1; fewer than 610 for DPA1; and 400 to 480 for DPB1. In addition to the first cohort of approximately 670 subjects, a separate validation cohort of some 120 different subjects was used. The study aimed to test whether cataloging public T cell receptors could reveal signatures of past pathogen exposure. To study patterns of TCR occurrence, a later analysis re-analyzed previously published TCR beta repertoires from under 750 donors and added high-resolution HLA genotyping.

In total, 600 or so healthy bone marrow donors made up the cohort. At the time of sampling, all cohort members were nominally healthy, though unrecorded immune exposures were likely present. The donor was CMV seronegative and belonged to the group of under 400 seronegative cohort members. A peripheral blood sample was collected from each donor, and TCR beta sequencing was performed on peripheral blood mononuclear cells. Genomic DNA extraction from the blood cell samples was performed with the Qiagen DNeasy Blood Extraction Kit. The library was built by means of the immunoSEQ multiplex PCR assay. A mixture of 60 forward primers for TCR Vbeta segments and 13 reverse primers for TCR Jbeta segments was used in the multiplex PCR. A multiplex PCR assay on genomic DNA amplified the CDR3 region of rearranged TCR beta genes. Amplified TCR beta libraries were sequenced as 87-base-pair reads on the Illumina HiSeq System. The paper's processing steps were these. In a later analysis, tens of millions of unique TCR beta chains were counted across the approximately 620 repertoires, and around 11 million of these chains were shared by at least two donors. To remove PCR and sequencing errors, raw reads were error-corrected and collapsed into unique sequences using a nearest-neighbor algorithm that merged closely related sequences. CDR3 sequences were aligned to IMGT reference sequences to assign V, D and J gene segments. For a sequence to be retained, a match of at least six nucleotides to both a V gene segment and a J gene segment was required. Rearrangements were classified as productive when the CDR3 lacked stop codons and remained in frame with V and J, and all other rearrangements were classified as non-productive. Following IMGT convention, CDR3 was defined as the stretch from the second conserved V-encoded cysteine to the conserved J-encoded phenylalanine. The earlier analysis of some 580 of the donors excluded any sequence lacking an unambiguous match to a single V gene segment. In an earlier analysis of 587 of the donors, V segments were called functional above 56.7% productive rearrangements and were called segregating when the between-donor standard deviation exceeded 5%. A statistical classification framework was developed to diagnose cytomegalovirus status using the catalog of TCR beta chain sequences. In a later analysis, V and J genes were assigned by comparing TCR nucleotide sequences against IMGT/GENE-DB human TR gene sequences. A later analysis assigned CDR3 sequences and most-parsimonious VDJ recombination scenarios with the TCRdist pipeline. In a later analysis, each TCR beta chain was defined by its CDR3 amino acid sequence together with its V-gene family, and reads lacking a unique V-gene family were excluded. A later analysis removed 592 highly shared, low-generation-probability nucleotide sequences to deal with suspected cross-contamination and a sequencing artifact. In a later analysis, a clonal expansion index for each public chain was calculated from normalized within-repertoire ranks of inferred template counts. In a later analysis, generation probabilities were computed using a VDJ recombination model fitted to out-of-frame rearrangements, and the results were checked against IGoR. A later analysis scored TCR-TCR, TCR-HLA and TCR-CMV co-occurrence with hypergeometric tests, applying a repertoire-size bias correction to TCR pairs. To estimate false discovery rates, a later analysis permuted the HLA or CMV assignments 20 times. In a later analysis, co-occurring TCRs were grouped with DBSCAN, and TCRdist sequence similarity was added when clustering was performed within HLA-allele-positive subsets. Repertoires with fewer than 30,000 or more than 120,000 public chains, plus five repertoires with anomalous nucleotide sharing, were excluded from co-occurrence clustering. TCRdb obtained this table from immuneACCESS and retained in-frame rearrangements with V and J assigned. These tables miss some clones; where compared with another copy, unresolved V genes account for less than half of the shortfall, and the remainder is unexplained. D and trimming were read from the DNA, whereas the V and J calls and clone size are those reported in that table. In this sample the table shows under 200,000 clones, roughly 80% of which occur a single time. The ten largest account for approximately 1.3% of the sample.

The paper's findings and limits, for the study overall: CMV serostatus was the only immune exposure information available for the cohort. The authors suggested that the approach could potentially be extended to other disease states and immunological phenotypes. The earlier analysis of about 600 of the donors excluded some 15 rarely observed V segments, including chromosome 9 orphons, because counts were too low. Sequencing depth was assumed to be roughly uniform across donors in the presence/absence analyses, though that assumption may not hold. Compared with the roughly 670-donor mean, donors in an Asian-associated ancestry cluster had fewer N-insertions in productive TCRs, according to a later genetic analysis. The study gave a list of roughly 150 TCR beta chains associated with cytomegalovirus. Most TCR sequences were seen in very few donors, while some public TCRs were found in many individuals. At a false discovery rate of 0.05, a later analysis linked approximately 18,000 TCR beta sequences to specific HLA alleles. Several of the top co-occurrence clusters appeared to be linked to parvovirus B19, influenza, CMV and Epstein-Barr virus, according to a later analysis. Correlated functional status among segregating V segments might be attributable to linkage disequilibrium, but an unknown experimental factor could not be ruled out. In a later analysis, the rate of TCR association differed among HLA loci, with DRB1 alleles having the most associated TCRs and HLA-C alleles having the fewest. A further reported finding was that TCR beta sequences accurately predicted the HLA-A and HLA-B alleles for most subjects in the first cohort. The classifier was reported to diagnose cytomegalovirus status with high specificity and sensitivity in both the original cohort and the validation cohort. In a later analysis, most CMV-associated TCR beta chains were found to appear HLA-restricted, with HLA associations seemingly driven largely by CMV exposure. Because HLA typing was missing for some donors at each locus, association tests included only the typed subset. When HLA alleles, especially DR and DQ, strongly co-occurred, TCR associations were difficult to assign to individual alleles. Only TCR beta chains were sequenced in this cohort, and the absence of alpha or paired-chain data limited detectable features. In vitro tests confirmed that a few of the cytomegalovirus-associated TCR beta chains recognize cytomegalovirus antigens. A later analysis found that HLA-associated TCR beta chains were more clonally expanded and had lower generation probabilities than equally common non-associated chains. A later genetic analysis associated a missense DCLRE1C variant with V-gene and J-gene trimming of TCR beta chains, and an independent cohort replicated the association. The sequencing pipeline was judged likely to have produced a cluster of highly shared sequence variants as a technical artifact. The 87-base-pair reads could not distinguish some IMGT-functional V segments, including TRBV6-2 and TRBV6-3, so those segments were excluded. An earlier analysis of approximately 600 of the donors showed that most TCR beta V segments appeared in productive rearrangements either about 87% or about 30% of the time, which broadly matched IMGT annotations.

The CDR3, from cysteine to phenylalanine, totals 16 residues. Of all the DNA, just the CDR3 is kept, 48 bases in frame from base 1. CDR1 and CDR2, per the germline V gene (reference sequence), are SSHAT and FNYEAQ. The sample comprised PBMCs. The sequence was collected from a man in his thirties or forties in good health and CMV-seronegative. The rearrangement combines TRBV7-7 with TRBJ2-1; the best D guess is TRBD1, with 5 bases matching. This receptor has the CDR3 CASSLPPGPVYNEQFF. The DNA reads TGTGCTAGCAGCTTGCCCCCAGGGCCAGTCTACAATGAGCAGTTCTTC.